There are many counts of the clone carrying this T cell receptor (beta chain). No antigen is known for it. The data stem from a study of CD8+CD57+ T cells in acquired aplastic anemia. Study observations and caveats: Patients and healthy controls showed no significant CD8+ Simpson's diversity difference. The study identified about 30 CD8+ CDR3 sequences shared by patients and controls.

This CDR3 comprises 14 residues. The germline V gene has CDR1 SEHNR and CDR2 FQNEAQ (reference sequence). The V end was cut by 6 bases, the J end by 6 bases, with 14 bases between. The template for TCR beta VDJ and CDR3 sequence profiling was genomic DNA. TCRdb analysed the reads with MiXCR anew, one entry per CDR3 protein. The repertoire includes some 280,000 distinct CDR3 sequences, 50% to 70% of them detected once, and 6.5% to 10% sits in the top ten. Input material: sorted CD4+, CD8+, or CD8+CD57+ T cells (not recorded which) from PBMCs. J is TRBJ2-2 and V is TRBV7-9; D not certain. The receptor was derived from a human donor with severe aplastic anemia or a healthy control (not recorded which). CDR3 residues: CASRPRFLSGELFF. CDR3 bases: TGTGCCAGCAGGCCTAGGTTTTTATCCGGGGAGCTGTTTTTT. Combining the CDR3 with reference TRBV7-9 and TRBJ2-2 gives the whole variable domain DTGVSQNPRHKITKRGQNVTFRCDPISEHNRLYWYRQTLGQGPEFLTYFQNEAQLEKSRLLSDRFSAERPKGSFSTLEIQRTEQGDSAMYLCASRPRFLSGELFFGEGSRLTVL.